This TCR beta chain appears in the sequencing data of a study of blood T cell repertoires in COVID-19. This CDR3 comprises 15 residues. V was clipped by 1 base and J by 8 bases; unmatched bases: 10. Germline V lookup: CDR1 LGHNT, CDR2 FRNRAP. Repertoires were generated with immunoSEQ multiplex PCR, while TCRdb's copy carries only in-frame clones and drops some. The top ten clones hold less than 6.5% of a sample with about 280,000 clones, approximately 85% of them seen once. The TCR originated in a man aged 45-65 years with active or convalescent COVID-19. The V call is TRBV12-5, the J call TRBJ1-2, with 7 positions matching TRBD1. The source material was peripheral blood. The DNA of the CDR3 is TGTGCTAGTGGTTTGGGATCCACAGGGGCGCGAGGCTACACCTTC. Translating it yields CASGLGSTGARGYTF.